A single sample gave rise to the 27 T cell receptor beta chains below, sequenced in a study of CD8 T cells in ankylosing spondylitis. TCRdb recomputed calls from the 5' RACE reads with MiXCR, one row per CDR3 protein. The sample includes roughly 97,000 distinct CDR3 sequences, about 8.5% seen only once; the top ten take nearly 10%. Sequencing was performed on blood, either unsorted or a sorted T cell fraction (not recorded which). All receptors derive from a male donor with ankylosing spondylitis or in good health (not recorded which).

The sample holds a few counts of this clonotype. The chain recombines TRBV5-1 with TRBJ1-1, with a possible D match to TRBD1 (5 bases). This CDR3 spans 15 amino acids. Germline V lookup: CDR1 SGHRS, CDR2 YFSETQ. V lost 0 bases, J lost 2 bases, and 11 bases lay in between. The CDR3 region is CASSLGRGTNTEAFF. As DNA, the CDR3 is TGCGCCAGCAGCTTGGGCCGAGGGACCAACACTGAAGCTTTCTTT.

This clonotype was picked up many times. The chain joins TRBV7-8 to TRBJ2-2; maybe TRBD2 (6 bases). Trimming took off 5 bases at V and 8 bases at J, with 15 bases between the two ends. Germline V gene lookup returns CDR1 SGHVS and CDR2 FQNEAQ. This CDR3 is built from 14 residues. The CDR3 region is CASSRRVGGGELFF. In nucleotides, the CDR3 is TGTGCCAGCAGCCGGAGGGTGGGCGGAGGGGAGCTGTTTTTT.

This clonotype was observed many times. This chain's CDR3 is CASTLITGRGTDTQYF. CDR3 sequence (DNA): TGTGCCAGCACCTTAATCACGGGGAGAGGGACAGATACGCAGTATTTT. The chain carries TRBV12-3 or TRBV12-4 and TRBJ2-3; tentatively, D is TRBD2 (5 bases). The CDR3 extends over 16 amino acids. V was trimmed by 7 bases and J by 3 bases, leaving 20 bases between them.

The chain joins TRBV19 to TRBJ1-5; no clear D gene. Germline V gives CDR1 LNHDA, CDR2 SQIVND (reference sequence). This CDR3 is built from 13 residues. With 6 bases removed from V and 1 base from J, the gap between germline ends came to 7 bases. CDR3 nucleotide sequence: TGTGCCAGTAGGGACCGAAGCAATCAGCCCCAGCATTTT. This gives the protein CASRDRSNQPQHF.

This clonotype appeared many times. V is TRBV5-6 and J is TRBJ2-3; unclear D gene. This CDR3 comprises 15 residues. The V gene's germline CDR1 is SGHDT and CDR2 YYEEEE. The V and J ends lost 4 bases and 3 bases respectively, with 15 bases between them. CDR3 protein: CASSGPPKATDTQYF. DNA of the CDR3: TGTGCCAGCAGCGGACCCCCCAAGGCTACAGATACGCAGTATTTT.

This clonotype has a count of ten or more. The chain links TRBV5-1 to TRBJ1-1; 10 bases are a match to TRBD1. CDR3 length equals 14 residues. The junction had 10 bases not matched to a gene; V was cut back by 7 bases and J by 7 bases. From germline, CDR1 is SGHRS and CDR2 YFSETQ. CDR3 DNA sequence: TGCGCCAGCTACCGGACAGGGGGGTCTGGTGAAGCTTTCTTT. This gives the protein CASYRTGGSGEAFF.

This clonotype showed up many times. The V gene is TRBV5-1, the J gene TRBJ2-2; D is perhaps TRBD2 (6 bases). V was trimmed by 1 base and J by 4 bases, leaving 8 bases between them. Germline CDR1 is SGHRS and CDR2 is YFSETQ. CDR3 length: 14 residues. The CDR3 is CASSLSLATGELFF. CDR3 sequence (DNA): TGCGCCAGCAGCTTGTCACTAGCCACCGGGGAGCTGTTTTTT.

This clonotype was detected many times. In DNA form, the CDR3 reads TGCGCCAGCAGCTCAGTTAATCCGGGACAGGGTTACAATGAGCAGTTCTTC. Its protein product is CASSSVNPGQGYNEQFF. The chain recombines TRBV5-1 with TRBJ2-1; 9 nucleotides agree with TRBD1. The CDR3 length is 17 residues. Germline lookup yields CDR1 SGHRS and CDR2 YFSETQ. Trimming cost V 3 bases and J 4 bases; bases outside gene matches: 11.

This clonotype was counted many times. The CDR3: CASSQEIQAGQETQYF. The DNA for the CDR3 is TGCGCCAGCAGCCAAGAGATCCAAGCGGGACAAGAGACCCAGTACTTC. The chain is built from TRBV4-3 and TRBJ2-5; 7 bases are shared with TRBD2. From germline, CDR1 is LGHNA and CDR2 YSLEER. CDR3 length equals 16 residues. Trimming at V came to 0 bases and at J to 2 bases, leaving 6 bases not matched to a gene.

In its sample, this clonotype was seen many times. This chain links TRBV7-8 with TRBJ2-7, with TRBD2 matching 8 bases. The CDR3 covers 15 residues. The J segment lost 2 bases and the V segment lost 4 bases, leaving 7 bases of the junction unmatched. Per germline, CDR1 SGHVS and CDR2 FQNEAQ. The CDR3 DNA reads as TGTGCCAGCAGCTCCCTAGCGGGTCGTCCCTACGAGCAGTACTTC. Translating gives CASSSLAGRPYEQYF.

This clonotype was detected ten times or more. The rearrangement joins TRBV4-2 to TRBJ2-1; possibly TRBD2 for D (6 bases). Per the germline V gene, CDR1 is LGHNA and CDR2 is YNFKEQ. The V end lost 2 bases, the J end lost 6 bases, and 14 bases lay between the germline ends. This CDR3 region has 15 residues. DNA of the CDR3: TGTGCCAGCAGCCAAAACCTCCTTAGCGGCAATGAGCAGTTCTTC. Its translation: CASSQNLLSGNEQFF.

This clonotype came up many times. The rearrangement links TRBV25-1 to TRBJ1-2; TRBD1 is a possible D gene (5 bases). Germline CDR1 is MGHDK and CDR2 is SYGVNS. V was clipped by 2 bases and J by 5 bases, with 15 bases between them. This CDR3 comprises 15 residues. The CDR3 reads CASSERGVPWYGYTF. CDR3 DNA sequence: TGTGCCAGCAGTGAACGGGGGGTGCCGTGGTATGGCTACACCTTC.

This clonotype was counted many times. This chain joins TRBV20-1 and TRBJ1-1; D gene ambiguous. This CDR3 contains 12 residues. V was shortened by 6 bases and J by 0 bases, with 8 bases between the two germline ends. The germline gives CDR1 DFQATT, CDR2 SNEGSKA (reference sequence). The CDR3 DNA reads as TGCAGTGCATGGGTTCTGAACACTGAAGCTTTCTTT. Residues: CSAWVLNTEAFF.

Ten or more counts support this clonotype. J is TRBJ2-2 and V is TRBV29-1, with 8 bases aligning to TRBD1. J lost 6 bases, V lost 4 bases, and 7 bases had no gene match. Germline V CDR1 and CDR2: SQVTM, ANQGSEA. This CDR3 is built from 14 residues. Here the CDR3 DNA reads TGCAGCGTTGGAGGGGGGACAGGATCCGGGGAGCTGTTTTTT. Protein sequence: CSVGGGTGSGELFF.

This clonotype was picked up many times. The rearrangement links TRBV20-1 to TRBJ1-2; D gene uncertain. Trimming removed 6 bases at V and 1 base at J, with 12 bases between. CDR1 and CDR2 (germline): DFQATT, SNEGSKA (reference sequence). This CDR3 spans 13 amino acids. CDR3 residues: CSANPAVNYGYTF. Written as DNA, the CDR3 is TGCAGTGCCAACCCGGCAGTTAACTATGGCTACACCTTC.

The sample holds many counts of this clonotype. The gene calls are TRBV11-2 and TRBJ2-1; D is possibly TRBD2 (6 bases). V was cut by 1 base and J by 6 bases, with 16 bases left in between. The germline CDR1 and CDR2 sequences are SGHAT and FQNNGV. The CDR3 totals 16 residues. The CDR3, as DNA: TGTGCCAGCAGCTTAGTTGTGGGACTCTCACTCAATGAGCAGTTCTTC. Protein: CASSLVVGLSLNEQFF.

This clonotype was counted at least ten times. The V and J genes are TRBV12-2 and TRBJ2-7; the D call of TRBD2 is as the table states it, not checked on the DNA. TRBV12-2 is a documented pseudogene. This CDR3 has 15 amino acids. The CDR3 nucleotides read TGTGCAAGTCGCATCCCTGGACTAGCGCGCTACGAGCAGTACTTC. Protein sequence: CASRIPGLARYEQYF.

The gene calls are TRBV30 and TRBJ2-7, with D possibly matching TRBD1 (5 bases). V gave up 3 bases and J gave up 5 bases, with 20 bases separating them. The V gene's germline CDR1 is GTSNPN and CDR2 SVGIG (reference sequence). The CDR3 contains 15 residues. The CDR3 is CAWSFSQGYVHEQYF. The CDR3, as DNA: TGTGCCTGGAGCTTCAGCCAGGGTTATGTTCACGAGCAGTACTTC.

This clonotype showed up just a few times. J is TRBJ2-5 and V is TRBV7-2, with 11 bases fitting TRBD2. There are 16 residues in the CDR3. The V and J ends lost 6 bases and 1 base, in that order; junction bases with no gene match: 7. Looked up from germline, CDR1 is SGHTA and CDR2 is FQGNSA. CDR3: CASSNQGTSGQETQYF. As DNA, the CDR3 is TGTGCCAGCAGTAATCAGGGGACTAGCGGCCAAGAGACCCAGTACTTC. Based on the CDR3 plus reference TRBV7-2 and TRBJ2-5, the full variable domain is GAGVSQSPSNKVTEKGKDVELRCDPISGHTALYWYRQSLGQGLEFLIYFQGNSAPDKSGLPSDRFSAERTGGSVSTLTIQRTQQEDSAVYLCASSNQGTSGQETQYFGPGTRLLVL.

This chain joins TRBV11-3 and TRBJ2-2; D not certain. V was pared by 0 bases and J by 0 bases, with 8 bases between. Germline CDR1 is SGHNT and CDR2 is YENEEA. CDR3 length equals 16 residues. The CDR3 DNA follows: TGTGCCAGCAGCTTAGATGCGGTATCGAACACCGGGGAGCTGTTTTTT. It is translated as CASSLDAVSNTGELFF.

In its sample, this clonotype was seen many times. The chain joins TRBV20-1 to TRBJ2-2, with D unclear. This CDR3 is built from 15 residues. V dropped 3 bases and J dropped 0 bases, with 11 bases sitting between them. Germline V lookup: CDR1 DFQATT, CDR2 SNEGSKA (reference sequence). The DNA of the CDR3 is TGCAGTGCTAGTATTAGTCAGGCGAACACCGGGGAGCTGTTTTTT. It encodes CSASISQANTGELFF.

This clonotype turned up a few times. DNA for the CDR3: TGTGCCAGTAGTCCCCAATGGGGGCCCCAGCATTTT. Its protein is CASSPQWGPQHF. The chain carries TRBV19 and TRBJ1-5; no clear D. The ends were cut back, 5 bases at V and 9 bases at J, with 11 bases in the middle. Looked up from germline, CDR1 is LNHDA and CDR2 is SQIVND (reference sequence). The CDR3 consists of 12 residues.

In this sample, this clonotype turned up many times. This chain links TRBV20-1 with TRBJ1-5; D is perhaps TRBD1 (6 bases). Germline lookup yields CDR1 DFQATT and CDR2 SNEGSKA (reference sequence). The CDR3 totals 14 residues. Trimming removed 3 bases from V and 4 bases from J, with 13 bases in between. The CDR3, as DNA: TGCAGTGCTAGGGGAGGGGGGTATAATCAGCCCCAGCATTTT. This codes for CSARGGGYNQPQHF.

This clonotype appeared many times. The V gene is TRBV5-8, the J gene TRBJ1-2; maybe TRBD1 (6 bases). The CDR3 loop spans 15 amino acids. V was clipped by 4 bases and J by 5 bases, with 18 bases between them. CDR1 and CDR2 (germline): SGHTS, YDEGEE. CDR3 sequence (DNA): TGTGCCAGCAGCCCCATGGGGGGGCACACTTATGGCTACACCTTC. Protein product: CASSPMGGHTYGYTF.

This clonotype was seen ten or more times. The chain uses TRBV4-1 and TRBJ1-5; D perhaps matches TRBD1 (5 bases). The V end lost 4 bases, the J end lost 1 base, and 11 bases lay between the germline ends. CDR1 is MGHRA, CDR2 YSYEKL, per germline. This CDR3 comprises 15 residues. CDR3 DNA sequence: TGCGCCAGCAGCCGTGGGGGATGGAGCAATCAGCCCCAGCATTTT. Its translation: CASSRGGWSNQPQHF.

This clonotype was observed many times. The J gene is TRBJ2-2, the V gene TRBV6-4, with D possibly TRBD2 on 6 matching bases. This CDR3 is built from 19 residues. The germline V gene encodes CDR1 MRHNA and CDR2 SNTAGT. V shed 7 bases and J shed 1 base, with 25 bases lying between them. CDR3 DNA sequence: TGTGCCAGCACCTTCCCCGGTCGGGAGAGAGGAATGAACACCGGGGAGCTGTTTTTT. It translates to CASTFPGRERGMNTGELFF.

At least ten counts were recorded for this clonotype. The CDR3 DNA follows: TGTGCCAGTAGTATGACAGGAGAACCCTACGAGCAGTACTTC. This translates into CASSMTGEPYEQYF. The chain has TRBV19 and TRBJ2-7; possibly TRBD1 for D (6 bases). CDR1 and CDR2 from the germline V gene are LNHDA and SQIVND (reference sequence). Trimming cost V 3 bases and J 2 bases, with 11 bases left between them. This CDR3 is 14 amino acids long.